This TCR beta chain was sequenced for a study of blood T cell repertoires in COVID-19. Study details: The cDNA or gDNA used as material had been derived from T cells, B-cell-depleted T cells, or PBMCs.

Per the authors' pipeline: How many nucleated cells were present was estimated from reference gene primer amplification. Method: immunoSEQ multiplex PCR; TCRdb's copy keeps in-frame clones and lacks some. Clonal size and the V and J genes are those of that table, whereas D and trimming came from the DNA. Found here are about 160,000 clones, under 90% of them singletons; the top ten hold roughly 19%. The sequence was collected from a woman aged 80 or over with acute or convalescent COVID-19. The source material was peripheral blood.

CDR3 residues: CASSYIAAYNEQFF. Here the CDR3 DNA reads TGTGCCAGCAGTTATATAGCGGCCTACAATGAGCAGTTCTTC. This sequence joins TRBV7-2 and TRBJ2-1, with TRBD2 as a possible D gene (6 bases). V lost 6 bases to trimming and J lost 2 bases, with 11 bases between them. This CDR3 has 14 amino acids. CDR1 is SGHTA and CDR2 is FQGNSA in the germline V gene.